This entry lists 3 T cell receptor beta chains sequenced from one sample in a study of T cell responses to AZD1222 COVID-19 vaccine. Only in-frame clones appear in the TCRdb table, and some are missing; sequencing was by immunoSEQ multiplex PCR. The sample has more than 250,000 clones, more than 85% seen once; the top ten hold around 0.58%. Source: peripheral blood, taken on day 0 of AZD1222 vaccination. The receptors here all came from an adult in good health.

This clone appeared a single time. This rearrangement joins TRBV28 to TRBJ1-6; 9 nucleotides align to TRBD1. Germline V lookup: CDR1 MDHEN, CDR2 SYDVKM. This CDR3 is 17 amino acids long. V lost 6 bases and J lost 9; bases outside the gene matches: 15. CDR3 sequence (DNA): TGTGCCAGCAGGAGGACAGGGGACATCCAAGGAGGTTCACCCCTCCACTTT. Its protein is CASRRTGDIQGGSPLHF.

This chain connects TRBV7-9 to TRBJ1-5; D is possibly TRBD1 (5 bases). The CDR3 loop spans 12 amino acids. Deletions cut 11 bases from V and 5 bases from J, with 13 bases between. Germline values: CDR1 SEHNR, CDR2 FQNEAQ (reference sequence). The CDR3 here is CAEFRGDQPQHF. Here the CDR3 DNA reads TGTGCCGAATTTCGGGGGGATCAGCCCCAGCATTTT.

The chain uses TRBV6-5 and TRBJ2-1, with 13 bases that match TRBD2. J gave up 13 bases and V 6 bases, and 6 bases lay outside the gene matches. The CDR3 has 13 amino acids. Germline V gives CDR1 MNHEY, CDR2 SVGAGI. The CDR3 DNA is TGTGCCAGCAGGCCACTAGCGGGAGGGTTTCAGTTCTTC. As protein: CASRPLAGGFQFF.